This T cell receptor beta chain was retrieved from a study of T cells in Graves' hyperthyroidism and ophthalmopathy. Study-wide background: Before any treatment, at initial diagnosis, peripheral blood was collected.

These patients, aged 18 to 65, had recently diagnosed hyperthyroidism lasting under 2 months. Amplification of TCR beta CDR3 regions was performed using RNA transcripts as template. The study used the HTBI primer set for a first-round RT-PCR of the TCR CDR3. TCRdb processed the multiplex PCR reads anew with MiXCR; each CDR3 protein has one entry. In the table there are roughly 570,000 distinct CDR3 sequences, approximately 14% of which are singletons. The TCR originated in a woman in her 30s with Graves' hyperthyroidism. The sample comprised blood.

CDR3 nucleotides: TGTGCCAGCAGTTTAATATGGGGGGACAATCAGCCCCAGCATTTT. This encodes CASSLIWGDNQPQHF. The genes are TRBV27 and TRBJ1-5; D may be TRBD1 (5 bases). V lost 2 bases, J lost 3 bases, and 11 bases lay in between. The CDR3 sequence is 15 residues long. The germline V gene encodes CDR1 MNHEY and CDR2 SMNVEV (reference sequence).